This TCR beta chain was sequenced in a study of blood T cell repertoires in COVID-19. Trimming removed 1 base at V and 2 bases at J, with 9 bases between. Looked up from germline, CDR1 is SGHNT and CDR2 is YYREEE (reference sequence). The CDR3 is 14 residues long. Patients from Seattle were sampled longitudinally, starting during active infection. In the authors' methods: The assay estimated nucleated cells by amplifying reference gene primers. Sequencing used immunoSEQ multiplex PCR; TCRdb keeps in-frame clones, though not all of them. The DNA gave D and trimming, while V, J and clone size come from that table. The sample gives approximately 97,000 clones, 87% of which show up once; 4% to 5.5% is in the top ten.

The chain uses TRBV5-4 and TRBJ1-2; D remains ambiguous. The sequence came from a woman in her fifties or sixties with COVID-19, enrolled during active disease. Sequencing used peripheral blood. The CDR3 DNA sequence: TGTGCCAGCAGCTTGAGAGGGCCAAACTATGGCTACACCTTC. Its translation: CASSLRGPNYGYTF. Combining the CDR3 with reference TRBV5-4 and TRBJ1-2 gives the whole variable domain ETGVTQSPTHLIKTRGQQVTLRCSSQSGHNTVSWYQQALGQGPQFIFQYYREEENGRGNFPPRFSGLQFPNYSSELNVNALELDDSALYLCASSLRGPNYGYTFGSGTRLTVV.